This T cell receptor beta chain is from a study of regulatory T cells in long-lasting Graves disease. This clonotype has at least ten counts. Described time point: newly diagnosed GD, antithyroid drugs for less than 3 months. Researchers made the TCR library from RNA that was extracted from PBMCs. Combining iRepertoire HTBI primers with Arm-PCR of CDR3 regions, the authors built TCR beta libraries. TCRdb re-analysed the multiplex PCR reads in MiXCR, keeping a single row per CDR3 protein. Among a few hundred thousand distinct CDR3 sequences listed, around 20% were seen once. The sample was also linked to a second study, of T cells in Graves' hyperthyroidism and ophthalmopathy.

This sequence originates from a woman aged 30 to 39 with Graves disease. The material sequenced was peripheral blood mononuclear cells (PBMCs), taken at new diagnosis, from a patient treated with antithyroid drugs.

The CDR3 nucleotides read TGTGCCAGCAGTTTAGGGGGGGCGGATTCCTATGGCTACACCTTC. Residues: CASSLGGADSYGYTF. V is TRBV28 and J is TRBJ1-2, with a possible D match to TRBD1 (6 bases). The CDR3 totals 15 residues. Germline V gene lookup returns CDR1 MDHEN and CDR2 SYDVKM. Trimming cost V 2 bases and J 4 bases, with 14 bases left between them.